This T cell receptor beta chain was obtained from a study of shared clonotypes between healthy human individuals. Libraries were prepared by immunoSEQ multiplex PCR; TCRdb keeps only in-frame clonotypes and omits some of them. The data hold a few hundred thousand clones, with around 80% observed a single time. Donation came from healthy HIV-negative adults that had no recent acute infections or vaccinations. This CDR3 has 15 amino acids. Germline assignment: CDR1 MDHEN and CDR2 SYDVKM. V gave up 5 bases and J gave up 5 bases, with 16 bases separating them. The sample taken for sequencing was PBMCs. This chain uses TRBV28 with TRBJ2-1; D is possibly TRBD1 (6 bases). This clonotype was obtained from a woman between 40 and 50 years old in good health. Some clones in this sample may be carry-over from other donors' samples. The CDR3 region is CASSPSTGLDNEQFF. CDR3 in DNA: TGTGCCAGCAGTCCCTCGACAGGCTTAGACAATGAGCAGTTCTTC.